The rows below give T cell receptor beta chains drawn from one sample of a study of blood T cell repertoires in COVID-19. Repertoires were generated with immunoSEQ multiplex PCR, while TCRdb's copy carries only in-frame clones and drops some. The sample has approximately 80,000 clones; over 70% are singletons. The sample comprised peripheral blood. The receptors derive from a human donor in a cohort sampled during active COVID-19. CDR3s include the opening cysteine and the closing phenylalanine or tryptophan. A D gene is named only where the DNA matches it firmly. Expanded clones get a size class; other rows say once, few or many, or leave the size out.

TRBV24-1	TRBD1	TRBJ2-5	.	CATAPGTGAETQYF	TGTGCCACCGCCCCCGGGACAGGGGCCGAGACCCAGTACTTC
TRBV18	.	TRBJ2-3	.	CASSRKRLETGEGDTDTQYF	TGTGCCAGCTCACGGAAAAGACTGGAGACTGGGGAAGGGGATACAGATACGCAGTATTTT
TRBV7-6	.	TRBJ2-5	once	CASKTVGETQYF	TGTGCCAGCAAAACAGTGGGAGAGACCCAGTACTTC
TRBV7-9	.	TRBJ1-4	few	CASSSTTNEKLFF	TGTGCCAGCAGCTCCACAACTAATGAAAAACTGTTTTTT
TRBV28	TRBD1	TRBJ2-2	.	CASSLGQVLTGELFF	TGTGCCAGCAGCTTGGGACAGGTCTTAACCGGGGAGCTGTTTTTT
TRBV28	.	TRBJ2-1	.	CASSKTRDRKTYNEQFF	TGTGCCAGCAGTAAGACAAGAGACAGGAAAACCTACAATGAGCAGTTCTTC
TRBV5-6	TRBD1	TRBJ1-5	.	CASSQGARNQPQHF	TGTGCCAGCAGCCAGGGGGCTAGGAATCAGCCCCAGCATTTT
TRBV6-2/TRBV6-3	.	TRBJ2-7	few	CASSYGQEAYEQYF	TGTGCCAGCAGTTACGGGCAGGAGGCCTACGAGCAGTACTTC
TRBV18	.	TRBJ2-4	few	CASSREGSAKNIQYF	TGTGCCAGCTCACGTGAGGGTTCGGCCAAAAACATTCAGTACTTC
TRBV24-1	.	TRBJ1-4	.	CATSGSGPNNEKLFF	TGTGCCACCAGTGGGTCAGGGCCGAATAATGAAAAACTGTTTTTT
TRBV6-6	.	TRBJ1-2	.	CASIELGGSNYGYTF	TGTGCCAGCATTGAATTGGGGGGATCTAACTATGGCTACACCTTC
TRBV6-6	.	TRBJ1-1	.	CASSSDIDTLNTEAFF	TGTGCCAGCAGTTCTGACATTGACACACTGAACACTGAAGCTTTCTTT
TRBV5-1	.	TRBJ1-5	.	CPSSLEPGGGQPQHF	TGCCCCAGCAGCTTAGAACCGGGGGGGGGTCAGCCCCAGCATTTT
TRBV19	TRBD2	TRBJ2-3	.	CASSNPGGLNTDTQYF	TGTGCCAGTAGTAACCCGGGGGGGCTCAACACAGATACGCAGTATTTT
TRBV7-2	.	TRBJ1-2	.	CASSSGDSRNYGYTF	TGTGCCAGCAGCTCGGGAGACAGCCGTAACTATGGCTACACCTTC
TRBV7-2	.	TRBJ1-2	many	CASDLGTSYGYTF	TGTGCCAGTGACCTCGGGACTAGCTATGGCTACACCTTC
TRBV9	.	TRBJ1-6	.	CASSVRTRNSPLHF	TGTGCCAGCAGCGTTAGGACAAGGAATTCACCCCTCCACTTT
TRBV20-1	.	TRBJ1-2	.	CSAVPYGGYTF	TGCAGTGCCGTCCCATATGGCGGCTACACCTTC
TRBV7-3	.	TRBJ1-1	.	CASSPTAGMNTEAFF	TGTGCCAGCAGCCCGACCGCGGGTATGAACACTGAAGCTTTCTTT
TRBV9	.	TRBJ1-1	.	CASSVVGGANEAFF	TGTGCCAGCAGCGTAGTTGGGGGGGCAAATGAAGCTTTCTTT
TRBV28	.	TRBJ1-6	few	CASTSRGYNSPLHF	TGTGCCAGCACCTCCCGGGGTTATAATTCACCCCTCCACTTT
TRBV7-2	.	TRBJ1-2	.	CASSLVGQGPGYTF	TGTGCCAGCAGCTTAGTCGGGCAGGGGCCTGGCTACACCTTC
TRBV18	TRBD1	TRBJ2-4	.	CASSPRQGSHIQYF	TGTGCCAGCTCACCCCGACAGGGTAGCCACATTCAGTACTTC
TRBV15	.	TRBJ1-4	.	CATSRGQVNEKLFF	TGTGCCACCAGCAGAGGCCAGGTTAACGAAAAACTGTTTTTT
TRBV7-9	TRBD1	TRBJ1-1	.	CAGGQRNTEAFF	TGTGCCGGGGGACAGAGAAACACTGAAGCTTTCTTT
TRBV29-1	.	TRBJ1-1	.	CSVEGGGGRMNTEAFF	TGCAGCGTTGAAGGGGGGGGAGGACGGATGAACACTGAAGCTTTCTTT
TRBV27	.	TRBJ2-1	.	CASSFSPPTRVVGGQFF	TGTGCCAGCAGTTTCTCCCCCCCAACTCGGGTCGTCGGAGGGCAGTTCTTC
TRBV5-4	TRBD2	TRBJ2-3	.	CASSQGLAGTDTQYF	TGTGCCAGCAGCCAGGGACTAGCGGGCACAGATACGCAGTATTTT
TRBV10-1	TRBD2	TRBJ2-3	.	CASSGPGLAEMYF	TGCGCCAGCAGTGGACCGGGACTAGCGGAAATGTATTTT
TRBV6-4	.	TRBJ2-3	.	CASSDSIGTYTDTQYF	TGTGCCAGCAGTGACTCGATCGGGACTTACACAGATACGCAGTATTTT